A selection of T cell receptor beta chains follows, all from one sample in a study of shared clonotypes between healthy human individuals. Measured with immunoSEQ multiplex PCR; TCRdb has only the in-frame clones, and not every one. The sample shows hundreds of thousands of clones, 74% of them seen only once. The sequenced material came from memory CD4+ T cells sorted from blood. The source of these receptors is a woman aged 25 to 39 in good health. CDR3s include the opening cysteine and the closing phenylalanine or tryptophan. D genes are given only for firm matches. A row's size may be missing; if present it is once, few, many or a size class.

d_gene: TRBD2; j_gene: TRBJ2-1; abundance: NA; v_gene: TRBV5-6; CDR3aa: CASSLGLAGYNEQFF; CDR3nt: TGTGCCAGCAGCTTGGGGCTAGCGGGTTACAATGAGCAGTTCTTC
d_gene: TRBD1; j_gene: TRBJ1-1; abundance: NA; v_gene: TRBV5-1; CDR3aa: CASSRGQGKAEAFF; CDR3nt: TGCGCCAGCAGCAGAGGACAGGGTAAAGCTGAAGCTTTCTTT
d_gene: TRBD2; j_gene: TRBJ2-5; abundance: few; v_gene: TRBV7-9; CDR3aa: CASSERTSGGETQYF; CDR3nt: TGTGCCAGCAGCGAGAGGACTAGCGGGGGAGAGACCCAGTACTTC
d_gene: NA; j_gene: TRBJ2-7; abundance: NA; v_gene: TRBV7-9; CDR3aa: CASSLWDAAPFEQYF; CDR3nt: TGTGCCAGCAGCTTATGGGACGCGGCACCCTTCGAGCAGTACTTC
d_gene: TRBD2; j_gene: TRBJ2-3; abundance: NA; v_gene: TRBV28; CDR3aa: CASSRSGLRTDTQYF; CDR3nt: TGTGCCAGCAGTCGTAGCGGGCTTCGCACAGATACGCAGTATTTT
d_gene: TRBD1; j_gene: TRBJ2-7; abundance: NA; v_gene: TRBV11-2; CDR3aa: CASSIRDRSYEQYF; CDR3nt: TGTGCCAGCAGCATACGGGACAGAAGTTACGAGCAGTACTTC
d_gene: TRBD1; j_gene: TRBJ2-2; abundance: NA; v_gene: TRBV5-1; CDR3aa: CASSPNPGQGAGELFF; CDR3nt: TGCGCCAGCAGTCCGAATCCGGGACAGGGGGCCGGGGAGCTGTTTTTT
d_gene: NA; j_gene: TRBJ2-7; abundance: NA; v_gene: TRBV7-9; CDR3aa: CASSKGLAPGEQYF; CDR3nt: TGTGCCAGCAGTAAAGGACTTGCCCCAGGCGAGCAGTACTTC
d_gene: NA; j_gene: TRBJ2-1; abundance: NA; v_gene: TRBV21-1; CDR3aa: CASSNTVDYNEQFF; CDR3nt: TGTGCCAGCAGCAATACAGTAGATTACAATGAGCAGTTCTTC
d_gene: TRBD1; j_gene: TRBJ1-1; abundance: NA; v_gene: TRBV15; CDR3aa: CATSRDTTGFFIGTEAFF; CDR3nt: TGTGCCACCAGCAGAGATACGACAGGGTTTTTTATCGGCACTGAAGCTTTCTTT
d_gene: NA; j_gene: TRBJ2-7; abundance: NA; v_gene: TRBV7-9; CDR3aa: CASSLTESYEQYF; CDR3nt: TGTGCCAGCAGCTTGACGGAATCGTACGAGCAGTACTTC
d_gene: NA; j_gene: TRBJ2-7; abundance: NA; v_gene: TRBV28; CDR3aa: CASSFPGTGEQYF; CDR3nt: TGTGCCAGCAGTTTCCCAGGGACGGGCGAGCAGTACTTC
d_gene: TRBD2; j_gene: TRBJ2-4; abundance: many; v_gene: TRBV4-1; CDR3aa: CASSQEMGVAGRGIQYF; CDR3nt: TGCGCCAGCAGCCAAGAAATGGGGGTAGCGGGACGGGGCATTCAGTACTTC
d_gene: TRBD2; j_gene: TRBJ2-7; abundance: NA; v_gene: TRBV2; CDR3aa: CASSELLAGGPEQYF; CDR3nt: TGTGCCAGCAGTGAATTGCTAGCGGGAGGCCCCGAGCAGTACTTC
d_gene: NA; j_gene: TRBJ2-7; abundance: NA; v_gene: TRBV10-3; CDR3aa: CAISESSVSEQYF; CDR3nt: TGTGCCATCAGTGAGTCGAGCGTCTCCGAGCAGTACTTC
d_gene: NA; j_gene: TRBJ2-5; abundance: few; v_gene: TRBV18; CDR3aa: CASSPRTAYQETQYF; CDR3nt: TGTGCCAGCTCACCACGGACAGCGTACCAAGAGACCCAGTACTTC
d_gene: NA; j_gene: TRBJ1-3; abundance: NA; v_gene: TRBV6-1; CDR3aa: CASRTLTSGNTIYF; CDR3nt: TGTGCCAGCCGGACCCTAACCTCTGGAAACACCATATATTTT
d_gene: TRBD2; j_gene: TRBJ2-1; abundance: NA; v_gene: TRBV15; CDR3aa: CATSRVAGGPNNEQFF; CDR3nt: TGTGCCACCAGCAGGGTAGCGGGAGGCCCGAACAATGAGCAGTTCTTC
d_gene: TRBD2; j_gene: TRBJ2-7; abundance: NA; v_gene: TRBV5-1; CDR3aa: CASSLTSGSGEQYF; CDR3nt: TGCGCCAGCAGCTTGACTAGCGGGAGCGGGGAGCAGTACTTC
d_gene: NA; j_gene: TRBJ2-1; abundance: few; v_gene: TRBV6-6; CDR3aa: CATGKLGSYNEQFF; CDR3nt: TGTGCCACTGGGAAACTAGGCTCCTACAATGAGCAGTTCTTC
d_gene: TRBD1; j_gene: TRBJ2-1; abundance: NA; v_gene: TRBV7-9; CDR3aa: CASSVRQGSYNEQFF; CDR3nt: TGTGCCAGCAGCGTGAGACAGGGGTCCTACAATGAGCAGTTCTTC
d_gene: NA; j_gene: TRBJ1-1; abundance: NA; v_gene: TRBV6-1; CDR3aa: CASSLGSLFSEAFF; CDR3nt: TGTGCCAGCAGTCTAGGGAGCTTGTTCTCTGAAGCTTTCTTT
d_gene: NA; j_gene: TRBJ1-2; abundance: NA; v_gene: TRBV28; CDR3aa: CASSWAAGANYGYTF; CDR3nt: TGTGCCAGCAGTTGGGCAGCAGGGGCTAACTATGGCTACACCTTC
d_gene: NA; j_gene: TRBJ1-2; abundance: NA; v_gene: TRBV6-5; CDR3aa: CASSVEARGYGYTF; CDR3nt: TGTGCCAGCAGCGTTGAGGCGAGGGGCTATGGCTACACCTTC
d_gene: NA; j_gene: TRBJ2-5; abundance: few; v_gene: TRBV7-9; CDR3aa: CASSLSASPETQYF; CDR3nt: TGTGCCAGCAGCTTAAGTGCCAGTCCAGAGACCCAGTACTTC
d_gene: NA; j_gene: TRBJ1-2; abundance: NA; v_gene: TRBV28; CDR3aa: CASSLGMNYGYTF; CDR3nt: TGTGCCAGCAGTCTTGGGATGAACTATGGCTACACCTTC
d_gene: TRBD2; j_gene: TRBJ2-1; abundance: once; v_gene: TRBV11-3; CDR3aa: CASSVLSGSNEQFF; CDR3nt: TGTGCCAGCAGCGTGCTTAGCGGGAGTAATGAGCAGTTCTTC
d_gene: TRBD1; j_gene: TRBJ1-2; abundance: NA; v_gene: TRBV28; CDR3aa: CATSQGAFGYTF; CDR3nt: TGTGCCACTTCACAGGGGGCTTTCGGCTACACCTTC
d_gene: TRBD1; j_gene: TRBJ2-7; abundance: NA; v_gene: TRBV28; CDR3aa: CASSSGQVETEQYF; CDR3nt: TGTGCCAGCAGTTCGGGACAGGTAGAAACCGAGCAGTACTTC
d_gene: TRBD1; j_gene: TRBJ1-3; abundance: few; v_gene: TRBV7-9; CDR3aa: CAGRTGGAGNTIYF; CDR3nt: TGTGCCGGACGAACAGGGGGCGCTGGAAACACCATATATTTT
d_gene: NA; j_gene: TRBJ2-1; abundance: NA; v_gene: TRBV5-1; CDR3aa: CASSLARPSYNEQFF; CDR3nt: TGCGCCAGCAGCCTCGCACGTCCCTCCTACAATGAGCAGTTCTTC
d_gene: NA; j_gene: TRBJ2-1; abundance: NA; v_gene: TRBV6-6; CDR3aa: CASTTGGRQRMFF; CDR3nt: TGTGCCAGCACTACCGGAGGGAGACAGCGGATGTTCTTC
d_gene: NA; j_gene: TRBJ2-1; abundance: once; v_gene: TRBV5-1; CDR3aa: CASSLSSGSYNEQFF; CDR3nt: TGCGCCAGCAGCTTGTCGTCGGGGTCCTACAATGAGCAGTTCTTC
d_gene: TRBD1; j_gene: TRBJ2-5; abundance: few; v_gene: TRBV29-1; CDR3aa: CSVRTGQETQYF; CDR3nt: TGCAGCGTACGGACAGGCCAAGAGACCCAGTACTTC
d_gene: TRBD1; j_gene: TRBJ2-7; abundance: once; v_gene: TRBV7-2; CDR3aa: CASSPRRDSSYEQYF; CDR3nt: TGTGCCAGCAGCCCACGCAGGGACAGCTCCTACGAGCAGTACTTC
d_gene: NA; j_gene: TRBJ2-4; abundance: few; v_gene: TRBV19; CDR3aa: CASTERRQTIAKNIQYF; CDR3nt: TGTGCCAGTACCGAAAGACGACAGACCATAGCCAAAAACATTCAGTACTTC
d_gene: TRBD1; j_gene: TRBJ2-7; abundance: NA; v_gene: TRBV28; CDR3aa: CASSTQGPSWEQYF; CDR3nt: TGTGCCAGCAGTACACAGGGGCCCTCCTGGGAGCAGTACTTC
d_gene: NA; j_gene: TRBJ1-2; abundance: few; v_gene: TRBV2; CDR3aa: CASIYRDGYTF; CDR3nt: TGTGCCAGCATATACAGGGACGGCTACACCTTC
d_gene: NA; j_gene: TRBJ1-1; abundance: NA; v_gene: TRBV5-1; CDR3aa: CASSFTWERGTEAFF; CDR3nt: TGCGCCAGCAGCTTCACGTGGGAAAGAGGGACTGAAGCTTTCTTT
d_gene: TRBD1; j_gene: TRBJ1-2; abundance: NA; v_gene: TRBV29-1; CDR3aa: CSVEDRGQANYGYTF; CDR3nt: TGCAGCGTAGAGGACAGGGGGCAAGCTAACTATGGCTACACCTTC
d_gene: TRBD2; j_gene: TRBJ2-7; abundance: NA; v_gene: TRBV4-1; CDR3aa: CASSQTSGSMSYEQYF; CDR3nt: TGCGCCAGCAGCCAAACTAGCGGGAGTATGTCCTACGAGCAGTACTTC
d_gene: TRBD1; j_gene: TRBJ2-5; abundance: NA; v_gene: TRBV28; CDR3aa: CATRFRGQGQETQYF; CDR3nt: TGTGCCACCCGATTCCGGGGACAGGGGCAAGAGACCCAGTACTTC
d_gene: NA; j_gene: TRBJ1-2; abundance: few; v_gene: TRBV11-2; CDR3aa: CASSLRANYGYTF; CDR3nt: TGTGCCAGCAGCTTACGGGCGAACTATGGCTACACCTTC
d_gene: NA; j_gene: TRBJ2-3; abundance: NA; v_gene: TRBV25-1; CDR3aa: CASSASGTRAPDTQYF; CDR3nt: TGTGCCAGCAGTGCGTCCGGGACCCGAGCGCCAGATACGCAGTATTTT
d_gene: NA; j_gene: TRBJ1-5; abundance: NA; v_gene: TRBV5-6; CDR3aa: CASSSSEGPRGNQPQHF; CDR3nt: TGTGCCAGCAGCTCCAGTGAGGGACCGCGAGGAAATCAGCCCCAGCATTTT
d_gene: NA; j_gene: TRBJ2-4; abundance: NA; v_gene: TRBV19; CDR3aa: CATSNRARDIQYF; CDR3nt: TGTGCCACCTCCAATAGGGCCAGGGACATTCAGTACTTC
d_gene: NA; j_gene: TRBJ2-5; abundance: NA; v_gene: TRBV7-6; CDR3aa: CASSTIQETQYF; CDR3nt: TGTGCCAGCAGCACTATTCAAGAGACCCAGTACTTC
d_gene: TRBD1; j_gene: TRBJ1-2; abundance: NA; v_gene: TRBV2; CDR3aa: CASEAGTGGSDGYTF; CDR3nt: TGTGCCAGCGAAGCCGGGACAGGGGGTTCGGATGGCTACACCTTC
d_gene: TRBD2; j_gene: TRBJ2-4; abundance: NA; v_gene: TRBV5-4; CDR3aa: CASSLARTGAGGIQYF; CDR3nt: TGTGCCAGCAGCTTGGCTAGAACAGGAGCGGGGGGCATTCAGTACTTC
d_gene: NA; j_gene: TRBJ1-5; abundance: NA; v_gene: TRBV7-2; CDR3aa: CASSTSVLVDQPQHF; CDR3nt: TGTGCCAGCAGCACCTCGGTGTTGGTAGATCAGCCCCAGCATTTT
d_gene: NA; j_gene: TRBJ2-5; abundance: NA; v_gene: TRBV5-1; CDR3aa: CASGMDPFSRETQYF; CDR3nt: TGCGCCAGTGGAATGGACCCATTTAGTCGAGAGACCCAGTACTTC
d_gene: NA; j_gene: TRBJ2-1; abundance: NA; v_gene: TRBV5-1; CDR3aa: CASSLRGEASYNEQFF; CDR3nt: TGCGCCAGCAGCTTGCGCGGGGAGGCCTCCTACAATGAGCAGTTCTTC
d_gene: NA; j_gene: TRBJ2-3; abundance: NA; v_gene: TRBV5-1; CDR3aa: CASSFGRGVTDTQYF; CDR3nt: TGCGCCAGCAGCTTCGGTCGGGGAGTCACAGATACGCAGTATTTT
d_gene: TRBD1; j_gene: TRBJ2-4; abundance: NA; v_gene: TRBV5-1; CDR3aa: CASSLQGALGGSQNIQYF; CDR3nt: TGCGCCAGCAGCTTACAGGGGGCGCTGGGTGGATCTCAGAACATTCAGTACTTC